A selection of T cell receptor beta chains follows, all from one sample in a study of blood T cell repertoires in COVID-19. Only in-frame clones appear in the TCRdb table, and some are missing; sequencing was by immunoSEQ multiplex PCR. The sample records under 200,000 clones, approximately 80% being singletons. Specimen: PBMCs or T cells enriched from blood (not recorded which). The receptors shown here come from a woman aged 60-75 years who had recovered from COVID-19. CDR3s include the opening cysteine and the closing phenylalanine or tryptophan. A D gene is named only where the DNA matches it firmly. Rows may omit the clone size; those that give it use once, few, many or a size class.

V gene	clone size	J gene	D gene	CDR3 DNA	CDR3 protein
TRBV7-2	.	TRBJ1-1	TRBD1	TGTGCCAGCAGCTTCGGACAGGGGGTGGGCACTGAAGCTTTCTTT	CASSFGQGVGTEAFF
TRBV21-1	.	TRBJ2-3	.	TGTGCCAGCAGCAAAGCGGACAGGGTGTTCACAGATACGCAGTATTTT	CASSKADRVFTDTQYF
TRBV18	few	TRBJ1-1	TRBD1	TGTGCCAGCTCGAGGACAGGGAACACTGAAGCTTTCTTT	CASSRTGNTEAFF
TRBV5-1	.	TRBJ2-2	TRBD1	TGCGCCAGCAGTGAGACAGGGGGCTTTGGCGGGGAGCTGTTTTTT	CASSETGGFGGELFF
TRBV5-8	.	TRBJ1-5	TRBD1	TGTGCCAGCAGCTCGGACAGGAGATTCAATAGCAATCAGCCCCAGCATTTT	CASSSDRRFNSNQPQHF
TRBV30	.	TRBJ2-7	TRBD1	TGTGCCTGTCCCGGGACAGGGGTCTACGAGCAGTACTTC	CACPGTGVYEQYF
TRBV4-2	.	TRBJ2-7	.	TGTGCCAGCAGCCAAGATTCGTCGCGTCCGCAGTACTTC	CASSQDSSRPQYF
TRBV4-1	.	TRBJ2-7	.	TGCGCCAGCAGCCAAGCTCGGCTAGGCTACGAGCAGTACTTC	CASSQARLGYEQYF
TRBV27	.	TRBJ1-5	.	TGTGCCAGCAGTTTGCGGGGCTTCAATCAGCCCCAGCATTTT	CASSLRGFNQPQHF
TRBV6-6	.	TRBJ2-3	TRBD2	TGTGCCAGCAGTCTACTAGCGGGGGGAGGTCGCACAGATACGCAGTATTTT	CASSLLAGGGRTDTQYF
TRBV27	many	TRBJ1-5	TRBD1	TGTGCCAGCAGTAACTCCCGGGACAGGGGTACTGGCAATCAGCCCCAGCATTTT	CASSNSRDRGTGNQPQHF
TRBV14	.	TRBJ2-7	.	TGTGCCAGCAGCCAAGGGCGGTTATACGAGCAGTACTTC	CASSQGRLYEQYF
TRBV24-1	.	TRBJ1-3	.	TGTGCCACCAGTGACAATTTCGGACTTTCTGGAAACACCATATATTTT	CATSDNFGLSGNTIYF